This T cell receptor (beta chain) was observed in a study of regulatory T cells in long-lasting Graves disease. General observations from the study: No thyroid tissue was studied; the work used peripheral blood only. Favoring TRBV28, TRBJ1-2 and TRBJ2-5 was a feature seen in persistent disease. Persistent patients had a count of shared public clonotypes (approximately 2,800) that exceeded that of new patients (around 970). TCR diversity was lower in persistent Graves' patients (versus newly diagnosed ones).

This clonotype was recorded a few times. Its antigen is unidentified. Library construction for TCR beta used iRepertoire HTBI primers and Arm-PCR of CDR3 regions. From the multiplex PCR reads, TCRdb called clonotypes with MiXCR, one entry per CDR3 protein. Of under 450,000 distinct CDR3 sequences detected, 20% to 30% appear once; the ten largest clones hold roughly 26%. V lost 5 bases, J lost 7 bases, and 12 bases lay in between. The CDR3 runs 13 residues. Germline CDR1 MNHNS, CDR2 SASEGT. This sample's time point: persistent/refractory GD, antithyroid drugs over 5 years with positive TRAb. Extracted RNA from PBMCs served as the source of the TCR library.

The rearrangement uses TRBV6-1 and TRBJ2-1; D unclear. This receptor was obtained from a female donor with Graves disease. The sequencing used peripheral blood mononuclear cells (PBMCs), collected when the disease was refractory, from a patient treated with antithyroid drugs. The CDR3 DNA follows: TGTGCCAGCAGTCAAAGCTCAGCGAATGAGCAGTTCTTC. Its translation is CASSQSSANEQFF.